This TCR beta chain was observed in a study of T-cell memory formation after mild COVID-19. The J segment lost 4 bases and the V segment lost 4 bases, leaving 8 bases of the junction unmatched. Germline loops: CDR1 SGHVS, CDR2 FNYEAQ. The CDR3 consists of 15 residues. MiXCR, run by TCRdb on the 5' RACE reads, gives a single entry per CDR3 protein. The sample includes approximately 300,000 distinct CDR3 sequences, 15% to 20% of them seen just once. Overall study findings and caveats: Those CD4+ clones that contracted were mainly in CM and EM (CD8+ ones in EMRA). Clones from the second wave (peaking day 37) had unconfirmed SARS-CoV-2 specificity.

Points on this clonotype: The target antigen is unknown.

The material sequenced was PBMCs or a T cell subset sorted from them (not recorded which). The rearrangement joins TRBV7-6 to TRBJ1-1; 8 bases are shared with TRBD1. This receptor was identified in a man aged 18 to 35 who had mild COVID-19 (a few samples of this study predate the infection). Cell type and time point are not known. Written as DNA, the CDR3 is TGTGCCAGCAGCTCTTACAGGGGGTGGAGCACTGAAGCTTTCTTT. Amino acids: CASSSYRGWSTEAFF.